The sequence of this T cell receptor beta chain was determined in a study of cytomegalovirus exposure and HLA in healthy donors. Broader study findings: Analyzed later, association rates of TCRs varied across HLA loci, with DRB1 most and HLA-C fewest. Specificity of three CMV-associated chains for CMV antigens was verified in vitro.

To note about this clone: What it binds is unknown.

13 Jbeta primers and 60 Vbeta primers were used for the PCR. TCRdb's copy holds only in-frame clones and misses some; the assay was immunoSEQ multiplex PCR. Of 90,000 to 100,000 clones in the sample, approximately 77% were seen once. Each donor was healthy, and each was a bone marrow donor. Though nominally healthy at sampling, donors likely had unrecorded immune exposures. The origin of this receptor is a female donor in good health and CMV-seronegative. Source material: PBMCs.

The CDR3 nucleotides are TGTGCCAGCAGCTACGACGGACTCTACGAGCAGTACTTC. Translating it yields CASSYDGLYEQYF. The V call is TRBV5-4, the J call TRBJ2-7; possibly TRBD2 for D (5 bases). V lost 3 bases and J 3 bases, leaving 10 bases between the germline ends. This CDR3 contains 13 residues. Germline-derived CDR1 and CDR2 are SGHNT and YYREEE (reference sequence).